A single sample is the source of the 13 T cell receptor beta chains below, sequenced in a study of blood T cell repertoires in COVID-19. Data came from immunoSEQ multiplex PCR; TCRdb stores just in-frame clones and leaves some out. Of some 160,000 clones detected, around 92% appear once; the ten largest clones hold about 3%. The sequencing input was peripheral blood. The receptors come from a man aged 55 to 69 with acute or convalescent COVID-19.

This clone was detected a few times. The chain joins TRBV7-9 to TRBJ1-2; unclear D gene. Germline V CDR1 and CDR2: SEHNR, FQNEAQ (reference sequence). The CDR3 runs to 12 residues. V was shortened by 1 base and J by 8 bases, with 8 bases between the two germline ends. CDR3 coding DNA: TGTGCCAGCAGCTTAGAAGCAGGAGGCTACACCTTC. Translation gives CASSLEAGGYTF.

This chain joins TRBV7-9 and TRBJ2-3, with TRBD2 matching over 8 bases. The CDR3 totals 15 residues. Germline CDR1 and CDR2: SEHNR and FQNEAQ (reference sequence). The J segment lost 6 bases and the V segment lost 5 bases, leaving 10 bases of the junction unmatched. The CDR3 here is CASSPGAGGGDTQYF. The CDR3 DNA sequence: TGTGCCAGCAGCCCCGGGGCGGGGGGTGGCGATACGCAGTATTTT. The variable domain in full, completed from reference TRBV7-9 and TRBJ2-3, reads DTGVSQNPRHKITKRGQNVTFRCDPISEHNRLYWYRQTLGQGPEFLTYFQNEAQLEKSRLLSDRFSAERPKGSFSTLEIQRTEQGDSAMYLCASSPGAGGGDTQYFGPGTRLTVL.

The chain carries TRBV10-1 and TRBJ1-2; tentatively, D is TRBD1 (6 bases). This CDR3 is 15 amino acids long. CDR1 and CDR2 from the germline V gene are WNHNN and SYGVQD (reference sequence). V lost 3 bases and J 6 bases, leaving 17 bases between the germline ends. This CDR3 is CASSDPRIGQNGYTF. The CDR3 DNA follows: TGCGCCAGCAGTGACCCACGAATAGGACAGAATGGCTACACCTTC.

This clone came up a few times. The chain recombines TRBV12-3 or TRBV12-4 with TRBJ1-1; D unclear. This CDR3 region has 13 residues. V dropped 4 bases and J dropped 8 bases, with 14 bases sitting between them. CDR3 amino acids: CASSSHGEGEAFF. Here the CDR3 DNA reads TGTGCCAGCAGTTCCCACGGGGAGGGCGAAGCTTTCTTT.

The V gene is TRBV12-5, the J gene TRBJ2-1; D perhaps matches TRBD2 (5 bases). Deletions cut 2 bases from V and 8 bases from J, with 13 bases between. This CDR3 region has 14 residues. Germline CDR1 LGHNT, CDR2 FRNRAP. In nucleotides, the CDR3 is TGTGCTAGTGGTTTGACGAGGGTATATCATGAGCAGTTCTTC. Translating it yields CASGLTRVYHEQFF.

V and J are TRBV18 and TRBJ1-1, with TRBD1 matching over 9 bases. Germline lookup yields CDR1 KGHSH and CDR2 LQKENI. The CDR3 has 15 residues. Unmatched junction bases numbered 5, after V lost 4 bases and J lost 2 bases. The chain's CDR3 is CASSQGQGINTEAFF. The CDR3 DNA reads as TGTGCCAGCTCACAAGGACAGGGGATAAACACTGAAGCTTTCTTT.

The V gene is TRBV7-9, the J gene TRBJ2-2; D is perhaps TRBD2 (6 bases). The CDR3 length is 15 residues. Germline assignment: CDR1 SEHNR and CDR2 FQNEAQ (reference sequence). V was clipped by 4 bases and J by 1 base, with 10 bases between them. CDR3 DNA sequence: TGTGCCAGCAGCTCCTCGGGGGTGAACACCGGGGAGCTGTTTTTT. Translation: CASSSSGVNTGELFF.

This clone was counted once. This chain uses TRBV21-1 with TRBJ2-7; whether TRBD1, the table's D call, matches the DNA was not checked. TRBV21-1 is listed as a pseudogene. There are 14 residues in the CDR3. The CDR3 spells CASNSQGEVDEQYF. DNA of the CDR3: TGTGCCAGCAATTCACAGGGAGAGGTCGACGAGCAGTACTTC.

The rearrangement joins TRBV27 to TRBJ1-5; no reliable D call. CDR1 is MNHEY, CDR2 SMNVEV, per germline (reference sequence). The CDR3 extends over 14 amino acids. V was pared by 6 bases and J by 1 base, with 10 bases between. Written as DNA, the CDR3 is TGTGCCAGCAGCCCCTCCGGGAGCAATCAGCCCCAGCATTTT. Translated, it gives CASSPSGSNQPQHF.

With respect to this clone: The same CDR3 is also encoded by other DNA sequences in this sample. This chain joins TRBV2 and TRBJ2-2, with 11 nucleotides matching TRBD1. The germline V gene has CDR1 SNHLY and CDR2 FYNNEI. This CDR3 contains 14 residues. V trimming: 6 bases; J trimming: 6 bases; junction bases outside the gene matches: 3. The DNA for the CDR3 is TGTGCCAGCAGCGGACAGGGGGCGGCCGGGGAGCTGTTTTTT. This translates into CASSGQGAAGELFF.

The gene calls are TRBV2 and TRBJ1-4; 10 nucleotides align to TRBD1. The CDR3 extends over 14 amino acids. V shed 3 bases, J shed 9 bases, and the junction held 4 bases outside the gene matches. CDR1 SNHLY and CDR2 FYNNEI come from the germline V gene. The CDR3 DNA reads as TGTGCCAGCAGTGAGGGACAGGGGAGGAAAAAACTGTTTTTT. Its protein is CASSEGQGRKKLFF.

V is TRBV2 and J is TRBJ2-3; 15 nucleotides match TRBD2. The CDR3 spans 19 residues. The V and J ends lost 9 bases and 0 bases, in that order; junction bases with no gene match: 13. Germline values: CDR1 SNHLY, CDR2 FYNNEI. The CDR3 loop reads CARGGTPGLAGGSTDTQYF. The CDR3 coding sequence is TGTGCCAGAGGAGGTACCCCGGGACTAGCGGGGGGTAGCACAGATACGCAGTATTTT.

The chain employs TRBV21-1 and TRBJ2-3; no check of the table's D call, TRBD2, against the DNA was made. TRBV21-1 is listed as a pseudogene. The CDR3 totals 18 residues. For the CDR3, the DNA is TGTGCCAGCAGCACGGCCTTGAGAGAGCGGGGACACACAGATACGCAGTATTTT. Its translation: CASSTALRERGHTDTQYF.